These 32 T cell receptor beta chains share one sample of origin, sequenced in a study of blood T cell repertoires in COVID-19 (dated by TCRdb to 2018 to 2021). The library was generated by the immunoSEQ multiplex PCR assay. This immuneACCESS table, as held by TCRdb, lists in-frame sequences with V and J called but not all clones. Of the missing ones, under half trace to an unresolved V gene in checked studies; the others have no known cause. The sample yields about 98,000 clones; about 89% were counted once. The ten biggest clones cover over 9% of the sample. The sequenced sample was peripheral blood. The receptor set was obtained from a man between 45 and 60 years old with acute or convalescent COVID-19.

V is TRBV19 and J is TRBJ1-2; maybe TRBD1 (6 bases). V lost 1 base to trimming and J lost 3 bases, with 9 bases between them. Germline assignment: CDR1 LNHDA and CDR2 SQIVND (reference sequence). The CDR3 runs to 14 residues. The CDR3 here is CASSIGAGDYGYTF. The CDR3, as DNA: TGTGCCAGTAGTATAGGGGCAGGGGACTATGGCTACACCTTC.

The chain recombines TRBV2 with TRBJ1-2, with unresolved D. The V gene's germline CDR1 is SNHLY and CDR2 FYNNEI. The CDR3 is 14 amino acids. V lost 3 bases and J 2 bases, leaving 10 bases between the germline ends. The CDR3 reads CASSEFGGNYGYTF. Here the CDR3 DNA reads TGTGCCAGCAGTGAGTTTGGCGGCAACTATGGCTACACCTTC.

The chain combines TRBV6-1 with TRBJ2-1; D gene ambiguous. Germline V gene lookup returns CDR1 MNHNS and CDR2 SASEGT. Deletions cut 3 bases from V and 3 bases from J, with 6 bases between. The CDR3 extends over 13 amino acids. The CDR3 DNA reads as TGTGCCAGCAGTGAGGCTAGCTACAATGAGCAGTTCTTC. Encoded protein: CASSEASYNEQFF.

The V call is TRBV7-9, the J call TRBJ1-5; D is unresolved. The CDR3 covers 13 residues. Germline V lookup: CDR1 SEHNR, CDR2 FQNEAQ (reference sequence). Trimming took 1 base from V and 4 from J, leaving 5 bases between them. DNA for the CDR3: TGTGCCAGCAGCTTAGGAGTGAATCAGCCCCAGCATTTT. Encoded protein: CASSLGVNQPQHF.

The chain is built from TRBV10-2 and TRBJ2-1; TRBD2 is a possible D gene (6 bases). V gave up 4 bases and J gave up 1 base, with 11 bases separating them. Per the germline V gene, CDR1 is WSHSY and CDR2 is SAAADI. The CDR3 covers 15 residues. For the CDR3, the DNA is TGCGCCAGCAGTGGGGACTCGAAGTCCTACAATGAGCAGTTCTTC. Its translation is CASSGDSKSYNEQFF.

J is TRBJ2-7 and V is TRBV27; 9 nucleotides match TRBD2. CDR3 size: 15 residues. Germline CDR1 and CDR2: MNHEY and SMNVEV (reference sequence). V was pared by 3 bases and J by 0 bases, with 3 bases of the junction left unmatched. For the CDR3, the DNA is TGTGCCAGCAGTTTTCGGCGGGGGGGCTCCTACGAGCAGTACTTC. Translation gives CASSFRRGGSYEQYF.

This clone was detected only a few times. V and J are TRBV5-4 and TRBJ2-7, with unresolved D. CDR1 and CDR2 (germline): SGHNT, YYREEE (reference sequence). The CDR3 covers 12 residues. V lost 3 bases and J lost 9, with 13 bases in between. The CDR3 DNA follows: TGTGCCAGCAGCTACGACTGGTCCGCGCAGTACTTC. As protein: CASSYDWSAQYF.

Here the CDR3 reads CASSQARRGNYGYTF. CDR3 bases: TGCGCCAGCAGTCAAGCCCGGAGGGGCAACTATGGCTACACCTTC. V gene TRBV5-1 combines with J gene TRBJ1-2; tentative D call: TRBD1 (5 bases). The CDR3 has 15 residues. The germline CDR1 and CDR2 sequences are SGHRS and YFSETQ. Trimming removed 5 bases from V and 2 bases from J, with 16 bases in between. The whole variable domain, remainder taken from reference TRBV5-1 and TRBJ1-2, is KAGVTQTPRYLIKTRGQQVTLSCSPISGHRSVSWYQQTPGQGLQFLFEYFSETQRNKGNFPGRFSGRQFSNSRSEMNVSTLELGDSALYLCASSQARRGNYGYTFGSGTRLTVV.

The chain combines TRBV7-8 with TRBJ2-2; 10 bases line up with TRBD2. Per germline, CDR1 SGHVS and CDR2 FQNEAQ. This CDR3 spans 17 amino acids. V dropped 8 bases and J dropped 6; count of bases not matched to a gene: 15. Here the CDR3 DNA reads TGTGCCAGCGCCCCGAGAGCGGGAGGGTTACGTGCCGGGGAGCTGTTTTTT. Translation gives CASAPRAGGLRAGELFF. Variable domain in full (rest from reference TRBV7-8 and TRBJ2-2): GAGVSQSPRYKVAKRGQDVALRCDPISGHVSLFWYQQALGQGPEFLTYFQNEAQLDKSGLPSDRFFAERPEGSVSTLKIQRTQQEDSAVYLCASAPRAGGLRAGELFFGEGSRLTVL.

This clone was counted a single time. The chain joins TRBV5-1 to TRBJ2-4; D remains unclear. The V gene lost 5 bases and the J gene lost 0 bases, with 9 bases spanning the gap. CDR3 length: 14 residues. Germline CDR1 reads SGHRS; CDR2 reads YFSETQ. CDR3 nucleotides: TGCGCCAGCAGTGTGGGCCTAGCCAAAAACATTCAGTACTTC. Translated, it gives CASSVGLAKNIQYF. The entire variable domain, with the rest obtained from reference TRBV5-1 and TRBJ2-4, is as follows: KAGVTQTPRYLIKTRGQQVTLSCSPISGHRSVSWYQQTPGQGLQFLFEYFSETQRNKGNFPGRFSGRQFSNSRSEMNVSTLELGDSALYLCASSVGLAKNIQYFGAGTRLSVL.

The rearrangement uses TRBV3-1 (or the pseudogene TRBV3-2) and TRBJ2-1; D is unresolved. Germline loops: CDR1 LGHDT, CDR2 YNNKEL (reference sequence). The CDR3 has 16 amino acids. V shed 2 bases and J shed 4 bases, with 15 bases lying between them. In nucleotides, the CDR3 is TGTGCCAGCAGCCAAACCTTGACTGACTCGTACAATGAGCAGTTCTTC. Translation: CASSQTLTDSYNEQFF.

The V call is TRBV9, the J call TRBJ2-1; 10 nucleotides agree with TRBD2. V lost 0 bases, J lost 4 bases, and 1 base stayed unmatched. The CDR3 consists of 15 residues. Germline loops: CDR1 SGDLS, CDR2 YYNGEE. The CDR3 DNA reads as TGTGCCAGCAGCGTAGATAGCGGGAGGTACAATGAGCAGTTCTTC. This translates into CASSVDSGRYNEQFF.

The rearrangement links TRBV25-1 to TRBJ2-7; a possible D gene is TRBD2 (7 bases). Germline V lookup: CDR1 MGHDK, CDR2 SYGVNS. Trimming stripped 4 bases from V and 9 bases from J, with 22 bases between. CDR3 length: 15 amino acids. The chain's CDR3 is CASSGRLRGRDMQYF. In DNA form, the CDR3 reads TGTGCCAGCAGTGGTCGTTTGCGGGGGAGGGACATGCAGTACTTC.

Here the CDR3 DNA reads TGTGCCAGCTCAAGGGACAGGGTGGCGACTGAAGCTTTCTTT. This encodes CASSRDRVATEAFF. This chain links TRBV9 with TRBJ1-1; 9 bases align to TRBD1. Germline V gene data show CDR1 as SGDLS and CDR2 as YYNGEE. J gave up 5 bases and V 7 bases, and 9 bases lay outside the gene matches. The CDR3 runs 14 residues.

The chain combines TRBV3-1 (or the pseudogene TRBV3-2) with TRBJ1-3, with 8 bases aligning to TRBD1. Trimming cost V 5 bases and J 2 bases; bases outside gene matches: 2. Germline-derived CDR1 and CDR2 are LGHDT and YNNKEL (reference sequence). This CDR3 region has 14 residues. This CDR3 is CASSAQGAGNTIYF. The CDR3 coding sequence is TGTGCCAGCAGCGCACAGGGGGCTGGAAACACCATATATTTT.

The genes are TRBV27 and TRBJ2-1; D not certain. CDR1 and CDR2 from the germline V gene are MNHEY and SMNVEV (reference sequence). This CDR3 has 13 residues. V shed 3 bases and J shed 0 bases, with 3 bases lying between them. CDR3 region: CASSFSSYNEQFF. The CDR3 DNA follows: TGTGCCAGCAGTTTCAGCTCCTACAATGAGCAGTTCTTC.

The chain is built from TRBV27 and TRBJ1-5, with 7 bases lining up with TRBD1. The junction had 6 bases not matched to a gene; V was cut back by 6 bases and J by 1 base. In germline, CDR1 is MNHEY, CDR2 SMNVEV (reference sequence). The CDR3 runs to 15 residues. In DNA, the CDR3 is TGTGCCAGCAGCCCCCGACAGGGAAGCAATCAGCCCCAGCATTTT. The encoded protein is CASSPRQGSNQPQHF.

The chain uses TRBV11-1 and TRBJ1-1; D uncertain. The CDR3 is made up of 14 amino acids. V dropped 3 bases and J dropped 1 base, with 9 bases sitting between them. Germline V gene sequence: CDR1 SGHAT, CDR2 FQDESV (reference sequence). For the CDR3, the DNA is TGTGCCAGCAGCTTGCGGCCGGGGAACACTGAAGCTTTCTTT. Translating gives CASSLRPGNTEAFF.

V usage is TRBV19 and J usage is TRBJ2-7; 15 bases fit TRBD2. The CDR3 length is 18 residues. From germline, CDR1 is LNHDA and CDR2 SQIVND (reference sequence). Trimming at V came to 3 bases and at J to 0 bases, leaving 6 bases not matched to a gene. Written as DNA, the CDR3 is TGTGCCAGTAGTATTAGCGGACTAGCGGGAGGGCCCTCCTACGAGCAGTACTTC. Its translation: CASSISGLAGGPSYEQYF.

The chain links TRBV5-4 to TRBJ2-1; the D gene is possibly TRBD2 (6 bases). CDR1 and CDR2 from the germline V gene are SGHNT and YYREEE (reference sequence). The CDR3 length is 15 residues. V lost 4 bases, J lost 6 bases, and 17 bases lay in between. The CDR3 here is CASSESGGGINEQFF. In nucleotides, the CDR3 is TGTGCCAGCAGCGAAAGCGGTGGGGGGATCAATGAGCAGTTCTTC.

The rearrangement uses TRBV7-3 and TRBJ2-5; 9 bases map to TRBD2. V gave up 4 bases and J gave up 5 bases; unmatched junction bases: 8. This CDR3 region has 15 residues. Germline CDR1 SGHTA, CDR2 FQGTGA. CDR3 in DNA: TGTGCCAGCAGCTCCCGGGGTAGCGGGAGCGAGACCCAGTACTTC. Amino acid sequence: CASSSRGSGSETQYF.

The gene calls are TRBV7-9 and TRBJ2-1, with 9 positions matching TRBD2. Germline CDR1 is SEHNR and CDR2 is FQNEAQ (reference sequence). CDR3 length equals 16 residues. J lost 5 bases, V lost 2 bases, and 7 bases had no gene match. CDR3 in DNA: TGTGCCAGCAGCTTATTGATTAGCGGGAGTAACAATGAGCAGTTCTTC. This encodes CASSLLISGSNNEQFF.

The chain couples TRBV6-6 to TRBJ2-1; a possible D gene is TRBD1 (8 bases). Germline lookup yields CDR1 MNHNY and CDR2 SVGAGI (reference sequence). The germline V and J ends were trimmed by 6 bases and 9 bases, with 18 bases remaining between them. The CDR3 loop spans 14 amino acids. In DNA, the CDR3 is TGTGCCAGCAGACGGACAGGGCGGGGGATTGAGCAGTTCTTC. Translating gives CASRRTGRGIEQFF.

The CDR3 spells CASSRGLAGPASTDTQYF. The DNA of the CDR3 is TGTGCCAGCAGCAGGGGACTAGCGGGACCAGCTAGCACAGATACGCAGTATTTT. The rearrangement uses TRBV5-4 and TRBJ2-3; TRBD2 aligns across 13 bases. Germline V gives CDR1 SGHNT, CDR2 YYREEE (reference sequence). The CDR3 length is 18 residues. V lost 4 bases, J lost 0 bases, and 8 bases stayed unmatched.

The gene calls are TRBV4-1 and TRBJ1-1, with D tentatively TRBD1 (6 bases). The germline gives CDR1 MGHRA, CDR2 YSYEKL. The CDR3 has 14 residues. Trimming left V 2 bases short and J 2 bases short, with 9 bases between. CDR3: CASSQSGANTEAFF. For the CDR3, the DNA is TGCGCCAGCAGCCAATCAGGGGCTAACACTGAAGCTTTCTTT.

The chain couples TRBV15 to TRBJ2-1, with 8 bases aligning to TRBD2. This CDR3 spans 15 amino acids. Germline V gene sequence: CDR1 LNHNV, CDR2 YYDKDF (reference sequence). Trimming at V came to 3 bases and at J to 3 bases, leaving 4 bases not matched to a gene. The CDR3 loop reads CATSSRTSGYNEQFF. CDR3 nucleotides: TGTGCCACCAGCAGTAGAACTAGCGGCTACAATGAGCAGTTCTTC.

This clone was detected only a few times. V gene TRBV18 combines with J gene TRBJ2-1; no definite D call. This CDR3 contains 15 residues. V was clipped by 2 bases and J by 3 bases, with 11 bases between them. The germline gives CDR1 KGHSH, CDR2 LQKENI. Written as DNA, the CDR3 is TGTGCCAGCTCACCATATCTCGACAACTACAATGAGCAGTTCTTC. The encoded protein is CASSPYLDNYNEQFF.

V usage is TRBV11-3 and J usage is TRBJ2-1; possibly TRBD1 for D (7 bases). V was shortened by 8 bases and J by 9 bases, with 26 bases between the two germline ends. Germline V lookup: CDR1 SGHNT, CDR2 YENEEA. CDR3 length: 16 amino acids. CDR3 sequence (DNA): TGTGCCAGCCGCCCCAGAGGTCCAGGGGGGATGCGTGAGCAGTTCTTC. Protein: CASRPRGPGGMREQFF.

The chain combines TRBV4-2 with TRBJ1-5, with a weak D call TRBD1 (6 bases). The length of the CDR3 is 14 residues. V lost 0 bases and J lost 4, with 7 bases in between. Germline V CDR1 and CDR2: LGHNA, YNFKEQ. This CDR3 is CASSQEGANQPQHF. The CDR3 DNA is TGTGCCAGCAGCCAAGAGGGGGCGAATCAGCCCCAGCATTTT.

The CDR3 region is CASSQAELAAYNEQFF. DNA of the CDR3: TGCGCCAGCAGCCAAGCGGAACTAGCGGCCTACAATGAGCAGTTCTTC. The chain couples TRBV4-1 to TRBJ2-1; 8 nucleotides agree with TRBD2. The CDR3 has 16 residues. V gave up 1 base and J gave up 2 bases; unmatched junction bases: 4. Germline assignment: CDR1 MGHRA and CDR2 YSYEKL.

This rearrangement joins TRBV28 to TRBJ2-3; 8 bases match TRBD1. The germline CDR1 and CDR2 sequences are MDHEN and SYDVKM. V lost 6 bases to trimming and J lost 3 bases; unmatched junction nucleotides: 2. This CDR3 comprises 13 residues. Here the CDR3 DNA reads TGTGCCAGCAGACAGGGGGTGACAGATACGCAGTATTTT. The encoded protein is CASRQGVTDTQYF.

The gene calls are TRBV7-2 and TRBJ2-7, with a tentative D call TRBD1 (5 bases). The CDR3 length is 14 residues. CDR1 SGHTA and CDR2 FQGNSA come from the germline V gene. V was cut by 1 base and J by 5 bases, with 12 bases left in between. CDR3 sequence: CASSLGGSRDEQYF. DNA of the CDR3: TGTGCCAGCAGCTTAGGGGGTAGCAGGGACGAGCAGTACTTC.